The entry below describes one TCR beta chain. No antigen is known for it. The donors were in the roughly 120-subject validation cohort, distinct from the roughly 700-subject first cohort. Here immunoSEQ multiplex PCR was the method, and the copy in TCRdb shows in-frame clones only, minus some. The table records roughly 150,000 clones, roughly 86% of them present only once. These data come from a study of cytomegalovirus exposure and HLA in healthy donors. Study-wide background: The use of the same platform for the 120 validation repertoires and the approximately 730 first-cohort repertoires was reported by a later analysis.

Findings and caveats of the study: Cytomegalovirus status, reportedly, was diagnosed with high specificity and sensitivity by the classifier. The study put 150 or so TCR beta chains on its list as cytomegalovirus-associated.

The sequencing input was PBMCs. The receptor was derived from a woman between 18 and 30 years old in good health and CMV-seropositive.

The CDR3 coding sequence is TGTGCCTGGAGTGTGGGTGCAGGGGTCTCTGGAAACACCATATATTTT. Amino acids: CAWSVGAGVSGNTIYF. This chain connects TRBV30 to TRBJ1-3, with a weak D call TRBD1 (6 bases). Trimming pared 0 bases from V and 0 bases from J, leaving 12 bases between. The CDR3 is 16 amino acids. Germline values: CDR1 GTSNPN, CDR2 SVGIG (reference sequence). The whole variable domain, remainder taken from reference TRBV30 and TRBJ1-3, is SQTIHQWPATLVQPVGSPLSLECTVEGTSNPNLYWYRQAAGRGLQLLFYSVGIGQISSEVPQNLSASRPQDRQFILSSKKLLLSDSGFYLCAWSVGAGVSGNTIYFGEGSWLTVV.